A selection of T cell receptor beta chains follows, all from one sample in a study of Ad26.COV2.S vaccination and SARS-CoV-2 variants. Assay used: immunoSEQ multiplex PCR; TCRdb lists only in-frame clones, some missing. The table has roughly 700,000 clones, roughly nine tenths seen once. The material sequenced was peripheral blood, taken in a trial of Ad26.COV2.S vaccine versus placebo. The receptors here all came from a person aged 18-65 years who received the Ad26.COV2.S COVID-19 vaccine or a placebo. Each CDR3 is given with its conserved first and last residue. Fields, in order: V gene, D gene, clone size, J gene, CDR3 DNA, CDR3 protein. The D gene is left open where the match is weak. Size is stated for part of the rows, as once, few or many counts, or as a class when the clone is expanded.

>TRBV7-2|TRBD2|.|TRBJ2-1
TGTGCCAGCAGCTTACTAGCGGGAGGGCCGGGTGAGCAGTTCTTC
CASSLLAGGPGEQFF
>TRBV6-5|.|few|TRBJ1-1
TGTGCCAGCAGTTACCAGGGTCCCGGACTCACTGAAGCTTTCTTT
CASSYQGPGLTEAFF
>TRBV6-5|.|.|TRBJ1-1
TGTGCCAGCAGTTACAGGATCCCGAACACTGAAGCTTTCTTT
CASSYRIPNTEAFF
>TRBV10-3|.|once|TRBJ2-5
TGTGCCATCAGTGACAGGGTGTACGAGACCCAGTACTTC
CAISDRVYETQYF
>TRBV19|TRBD1|.|TRBJ1-4
TGTGCCAGTAGTATGAACCGGGACAGGGGTGAAAAACTGTTTTTT
CASSMNRDRGEKLFF
>TRBV4-2|.|few|TRBJ1-5
TGTGCCAGCAGCCAGCAGGGGAGCGATCAGCCCCAGCATTTT
CASSQQGSDQPQHF
>TRBV19|.|.|TRBJ2-3
TGTGCCAGTAGTAGGGTACAGGGAAGGACAGATACGCAGTATTTT
CASSRVQGRTDTQYF
>TRBV7-2|.|once|TRBJ2-1
TGTGCCAGCAGCCCTACTCCCACTCTTCCCCATGAGCAGTTCTTC
CASSPTPTLPHEQFF
>TRBV5-1|.|.|TRBJ2-3
TGCGCCAGAAGGAACAGCCTGACGCAGTATTTT
CARRNSLTQYF
>TRBV4-3|.|.|TRBJ2-2
TGCGCCAGCAGCCAGGGGGCAGGGGTTAACACCGGGGAGCTGTTTTTT
CASSQGAGVNTGELFF
>TRBV6-6|.|.|TRBJ1-5
TGTGCCAGCAGTTACTCGGGGGAGGTCAATCAGCCCCAGCATTTT
CASSYSGEVNQPQHF
>TRBV7-8|.|.|TRBJ2-7
TGTGCCAGCAACCAAGGAGGGCCGGGGACCTACGAGCAGTACTTC
CASNQGGPGTYEQYF
>TRBV9|TRBD2|.|TRBJ2-2
TGTGCCAGCAGCGTAGCGGGAGGGCCTTCCGGGGAGCTGTTTTTT
CASSVAGGPSGELFF
>TRBV10-3|.|.|TRBJ2-1
TGTGCCATCAGTGAGCCCGGAGGGCGGTACAATGAGCAGTTCTTC
CAISEPGGRYNEQFF
>TRBV2|.|.|TRBJ1-2
TGTGCCAGCAGTGAAGACTATGGCTACACCTTC
CASSEDYGYTF
>TRBV6-2/TRBV6-3|TRBD1|.|TRBJ1-1
TGTGCCAGCAGTCGTAAACAGGGGCTCAGGAACACTGAAGCTTTCTTT
CASSRKQGLRNTEAFF
>TRBV2|TRBD1|.|TRBJ2-6
TGTGCCAGCACCCTGGACAGGGGCTCTGGGGCCAACGTCCTGACTTTC
CASTLDRGSGANVLTF
>TRBV7-2|.|.|TRBJ1-3
TGTGCCAGCAGTTTCAGGGGTGGCGGAAACACCATATATTTT
CASSFRGGGNTIYF
>TRBV4-2|.|.|TRBJ2-5
TGTGCCAGCAGCCATCAACAGGACCAAGAGACCCAGTACTTC
CASSHQQDQETQYF
>TRBV6-2/TRBV6-3|.|.|TRBJ2-3
TGTGCCAGCAGTCTCCAAGGGGCCACAGATACGCAGTATTTT
CASSLQGATDTQYF
>TRBV7-9|.|.|TRBJ1-3
TGTGCCAGCCGGTCCTCTTACTCTGGAAACACCATATATTTT
CASRSSYSGNTIYF
>TRBV9|.|.|TRBJ2-6
TGTGCCAGCAGCGTAGAATGGGCAATCTCTGGGGCCAACGTCCTGACTTTC
CASSVEWAISGANVLTF
>TRBV29-1|.|few|TRBJ2-2
TGCAGCTATTCAGCACCGCCGAACACCGGGGAGCTGTTTTTT
CSYSAPPNTGELFF
>TRBV18|TRBD1|.|TRBJ2-2
TGTGCCAGCTCACCACCAGTCCGGGACAGACTGTTTTTT
CASSPPVRDRLFF
>TRBV5-1|.|once|TRBJ1-2
TGCGCCAGCACCTCAGAAAACTATGGCTACACCTTC
CASTSENYGYTF
>TRBV3-1/TRBV3-2|TRBD2|.|TRBJ2-1
TGTGCCAGCAGCCCCGGGACTAGCGGATACAATGAGCAGTTCTTC
CASSPGTSGYNEQFF
>TRBV30|TRBD1|.|TRBJ2-7
TGTGCCTGGAGTCCGGGACAGAGGGAGCAGTACTTC
CAWSPGQREQYF
>TRBV11-2|TRBD1|.|TRBJ1-1
TGTGCCAGCAGCCGTCAAGGACAGGGGCCAGCTTTCTTT
CASSRQGQGPAFF
>TRBV19|.|.|TRBJ2-7
TGTGCCAGTAGTAGGGCCCGGGGAGACCTGGGTTCCGAGCAGTACTTC
CASSRARGDLGSEQYF
>TRBV19|.|.|TRBJ1-1
TGTGCCAGTAGTGAACGTGAAGCTTTCTTT
CASSEREAFF
>TRBV5-6|TRBD1|.|TRBJ2-7
TGTGCCAGCAGCTTGGCGGACAGGGGTCACGTAGACGAGCAGTACTTC
CASSLADRGHVDEQYF
>TRBV19|.|.|TRBJ2-5
TGTGCCAGTAGCCTGACAGGGAGGAAAGAGACCCAGTACTTC
CASSLTGRKETQYF
>TRBV5-1|.|.|TRBJ1-2
TGCGCCAGCAGCTTGGATTCCGGCTACACCTTC
CASSLDSGYTF
>TRBV29-1|.|.|TRBJ2-4
TGCAGCGTTGAAGGGGGAGACCCCAAAAAACGAAACATTCAGTACTTC
CSVEGGDPKKRNIQYF
>TRBV10-3|.|.|TRBJ2-1
TGTGCCATCAGACTCTCGGGGGGCAGCAGGAATGAGCAGTTCTTC
CAIRLSGGSRNEQFF
>TRBV19|.|.|TRBJ2-7
TGTGCCAGTAGCCGGGCCGGGAGTGGCTCCTACGAGCAGTACTTC
CASSRAGSGSYEQYF
>TRBV6-5|TRBD1|.|TRBJ2-7
TGTGCCAGCACCACGGGCAGGGGGACCTACGAGCAGTACTTC
CASTTGRGTYEQYF
>TRBV7-8|.|.|TRBJ1-4
TGTGCCAGCAGCTTAGAGCACGGGCAGGGGCATGAAAAACTGTTTTTT
CASSLEHGQGHEKLFF
>TRBV7-2|.|.|TRBJ1-2
TGTGCCAGCAGCTTCGGCAGGGGCGGCGTTAACTATGGCTACACCTTC
CASSFGRGGVNYGYTF
>TRBV18|.|.|TRBJ1-1
TGTGCCAGCTCATACGGGGACACTGAAGCTTTCTTT
CASSYGDTEAFF
>TRBV3-1/TRBV3-2|.|.|TRBJ1-5
TGTGCCAGCAGCCAAGATCTGGGCAATCAGCCCCAGCATTTT
CASSQDLGNQPQHF
>TRBV10-3|TRBD1|.|TRBJ1-4
TGTGCCATCAGTGATTCACAGGGGGGGGGTGAAAAACTGTTTTTT
CAISDSQGGGEKLFF
>TRBV6-5|TRBD1|.|TRBJ2-3
TGTGCCAGCAGTTCCACAGGGGACGAGTCAGATACGCAGTATTTT
CASSSTGDESDTQYF
>TRBV19|.|.|TRBJ2-1
TGTGCCAGTAGTATAGGCCGCAGGGTTAGAAATGAGCAGTTCTTC
CASSIGRRVRNEQFF